The 10 T cell receptor beta chains below all came from one sample that was sequenced in a study of T-cell memory formation after mild COVID-19 (dated by TCRdb to the early 2020s). Library generation was performed with 5' RACE. The sequencing machine was an Illumina NovaSeq 6000. TCRdb's own reprocessing of the public reads used fastp at Q25 and MiXCR and kept productive beta chains. CDR3 protein sequences are deduplicated, and each keeps its most common genes and DNA. Recorded for this sample are about 190,000 distinct CDR3 sequences; 20% to 25% of them occurred a single time. The ten biggest clones cover about 23% of the sample. The sequenced sample consisted of PBMCs or a T cell subset sorted from them (not recorded which). These receptors all stem from an adult woman who had mild COVID-19 (a few samples of this study predate the infection). The sample titles of this study are shuffled in the database, so cell type and time point are left out; the donor was told from shared clones.

This clonotype showed up just a few times. Here the CDR3 reads CATSRERTMNTEAFF. CDR3 DNA sequence: TGTGCCACCAGCAGAGAGCGGACTATGAACACTGAAGCTTTCTTT. The chain recombines TRBV15 with TRBJ1-1; D ambiguous. This CDR3 spans 15 amino acids. V shed 0 bases and J shed 0 bases, with 8 bases lying between them. The germline gives CDR1 LNHNV, CDR2 YYDKDF (reference sequence).

The chain joins TRBV7-6 to TRBJ2-1, with D possibly TRBD1 on 8 matching bases. Trimming pared 5 bases from V and 6 bases from J, leaving 20 bases between. This CDR3 is built from 16 residues. Per germline, CDR1 SGHVS and CDR2 FNYEAQ. The CDR3, as DNA: TGTGCCAGCAGCCCCAGCGGGACAGGACAGTCCAATGAGCAGTTCTTC. Its protein is CASSPSGTGQSNEQFF.

The chain is built from TRBV9 and TRBJ2-1, with D possibly TRBD1 on 5 matching bases. Deletions cut 3 bases from V and 7 bases from J, with 11 bases between. CDR3 size: 13 residues. CDR1 and CDR2 (germline): SGDLS, YYNGEE. The CDR3 spells CASSGPQGNEQFF. The CDR3 DNA reads TGTGCCAGCAGCGGACCCCAGGGTAATGAGCAGTTCTTC.

The V gene is TRBV7-3, the J gene TRBJ2-5; D gene unclear. Germline V gene data show CDR1 as SGHTA and CDR2 as FQGTGA. There are 15 residues in the CDR3. V shed 4 bases and J shed 2 bases, with 14 bases lying between them. The CDR3 DNA reads TGTGCCAGCAGCTCTCTCCGGGCTCCACAAGAGACCCAGTACTTC. Translation gives CASSSLRAPQETQYF.

This rearrangement joins TRBV9 to TRBJ2-3; D gene uncertain. Trimming took 3 bases from V and 2 from J, leaving 7 bases between them. Looked up from germline, CDR1 is SGDLS and CDR2 is YYNGEE. The CDR3 consists of 13 residues. This chain's CDR3 is CASSADPTDTQYF. CDR3 coding DNA: TGTGCCAGCAGCGCGGACCCCACAGATACGCAGTATTTT.

At least ten counts were recorded for this clonotype. This sequence joins TRBV14 and TRBJ2-1, with a possible D match to TRBD2 (5 bases). The germline gives CDR1 SGHDN, CDR2 FVKESK. V gave up 4 bases and J gave up 10 bases, with 14 bases separating them. The CDR3 length is 13 residues. CDR3 loop: CASSLGLGAEQFF. DNA for the CDR3: TGTGCCAGCAGCCTAGGACTTGGCGCGGAGCAGTTCTTC.

CDR3: CSARGAETQYF. CDR3 DNA sequence: TGCAGCGCCCGGGGGGCAGAGACCCAGTACTTC. V usage is TRBV29-1 and J usage is TRBJ2-5, with D maybe TRBD2 (7 bases). Germline CDR1 reads SQVTM; CDR2 reads ANQGSEA. The CDR3 is 11 amino acids. Deletions cut 7 bases from V and 4 bases from J, with 10 bases between.

The chain is built from TRBV5-1 and TRBJ2-2, with D possibly called TRBD1 or TRBD2 (5 bases each). V was pared by 0 bases and J by 6 bases, with 18 bases between. The CDR3 has 17 amino acids. Germline assignment: CDR1 SGHRS and CDR2 YFSETQ. The DNA of the CDR3 is TGCGCCAGCAGCTTGGCCGCGGGCCCGGGACGGCCCGGGGAGCTGTTTTTT. Its protein product is CASSLAAGPGRPGELFF. The full variable domain, rest sourced from reference TRBV5-1 and TRBJ2-2, is KAGVTQTPRYLIKTRGQQVTLSCSPISGHRSVSWYQQTPGQGLQFLFEYFSETQRNKGNFPGRFSGRQFSNSRSEMNVSTLELGDSALYLCASSLAAGPGRPGELFFGEGSRLTVL.

A remark on this clonotype: At one end, the junction sequence differs from germline, possibly due to a read error. J is TRBJ1-2 and V is TRBV29-1; D gene ambiguous. CDR3 size: 13 residues. CDR1 SQVTM and CDR2 ANQGSEA come from the germline V gene. The CDR3 DNA reads as TGCAGCGTCGAAGGACCGCGAACCTATGGCTACACCTTC. Translating gives CSVEGPRTYGYTF. Using reference TRBV29-1 and TRBJ1-2 for the parts outside the CDR3, the full variable domain is SAVISQKPSRDICQRGTSLTIQCQVDSQVTMMFWYRQQPGQSLTLIATANQGSEATYESGFVIDKFPISRPNLTFSTLTVSNMSPEDSSIYLCSVEGPRTYGYTFGSGTRLTVV.

The V gene is TRBV15, the J gene TRBJ2-1; possibly TRBD1 or TRBD2 for D (6 bases each). CDR3 length: 14 amino acids. Germline V gene sequence: CDR1 LNHNV, CDR2 YYDKDF (reference sequence). V lost 5 bases and J 4 bases, leaving 12 bases between the germline ends. The CDR3 nucleotides are TGTGCCACCAGCCTCCGGGGGCGTTACAATGAGCAGTTCTTC. It is translated as CATSLRGRYNEQFF.